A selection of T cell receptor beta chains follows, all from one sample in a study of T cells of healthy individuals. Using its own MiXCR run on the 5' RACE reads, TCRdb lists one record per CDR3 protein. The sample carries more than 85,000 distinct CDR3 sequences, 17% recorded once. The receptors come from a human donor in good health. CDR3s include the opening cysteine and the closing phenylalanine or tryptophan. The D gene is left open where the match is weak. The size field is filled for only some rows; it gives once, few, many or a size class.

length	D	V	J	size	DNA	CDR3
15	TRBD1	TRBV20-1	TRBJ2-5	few	TGCAGTGCTAGAGATTTCGGGACAGGGGGAGAGACCCAGTACTTC	CSARDFGTGGETQYF
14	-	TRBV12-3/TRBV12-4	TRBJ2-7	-	TGTGCCAGCAGTTTACGATCAGGGATCTACGAGCAGTACTTC	CASSLRSGIYEQYF
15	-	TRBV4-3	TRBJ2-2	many	TGCGCCAGCAGCCCGTCGGAAGGGTCAACCGGGGAGCTGTTTTTT	CASSPSEGSTGELFF
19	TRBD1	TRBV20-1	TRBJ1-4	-	TGCAGTGCCCCCCCGACCGGGGGCCACAACAGGGGGCCTAGCGAAAAACTGTTTTTT	CSAPPTGGHNRGPSEKLFF
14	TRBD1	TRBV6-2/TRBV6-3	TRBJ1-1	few	TGTGCCAGCATTGCCGACAGGGCCCTTCTTGAAGCTTTCTTT	CASIADRALLEAFF
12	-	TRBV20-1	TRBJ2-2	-	TGCAGTGCTAGAAGGCGGTGCGGGGAGCTGTTTTTT	CSARRRCGELFF
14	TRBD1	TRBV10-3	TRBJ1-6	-	TGTGCCATCAGTGTGGGAGGGGGCGATTCACCCCTCCACTTT	CAISVGGGDSPLHF
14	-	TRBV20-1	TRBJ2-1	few	TGCAGTGCTAGGGGTCTCCTCTCCTACAATGAGCAGTTCTTC	CSARGLLSYNEQFF
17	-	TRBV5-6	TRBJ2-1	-	TGTGCCAGCAGCTTGTCGGGAGAGACTCGGTACTACAATGAGCAGTTCTTC	CASSLSGETRYYNEQFF
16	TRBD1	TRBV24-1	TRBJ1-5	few	TGTGCCACCAGTGACCCCAGGACAGGGACAAATCAGCCCCAGCATTTT	CATSDPRTGTNQPQHF
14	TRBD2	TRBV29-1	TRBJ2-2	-	TGCAGCTCGGGGGAGGGTACGGACACCGGGGAGCTGTTTTTT	CSSGEGTDTGELFF
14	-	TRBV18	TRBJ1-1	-	TGTGCCAGCTCACCACCGTTTTGGGGAACTGAAGCTTTCTTT	CASSPPFWGTEAFF
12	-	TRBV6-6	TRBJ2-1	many	TGTGCCAGCAGTTACAATCTCAATGAGCAGTTCTTC	CASSYNLNEQFF
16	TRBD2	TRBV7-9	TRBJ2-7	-	TGTGCCAGCAGCTTCTCTAGCGGGGGAGCTTTCTACGAGCAGTACTTC	CASSFSSGGAFYEQYF
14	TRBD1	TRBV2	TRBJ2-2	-	TGTGCCAGCATTGGGGACAGGGGCACCGGGGAGCTGTTTTTT	CASIGDRGTGELFF
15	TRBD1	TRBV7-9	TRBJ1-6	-	TGTGCCAGCACTACCGATCCAGGGGGCGATTCACCCCTCCACTTT	CASTTDPGGDSPLHF
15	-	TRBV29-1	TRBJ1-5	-	TGCAGCGTTGTGCTCCGGGGGCGACGTGATCAGCCCCAGCATTTT	CSVVLRGRRDQPQHF
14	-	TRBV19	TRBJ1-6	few	TGTGCCAGTAAATATTCGGACACGGGCTTGGCCCTCCACTTT	CASKYSDTGLALHF
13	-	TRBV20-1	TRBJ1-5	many	TGCAGTGCGAGGCCGGGGGAGAATCAGCCCCAGCATTTT	CSARPGENQPQHF
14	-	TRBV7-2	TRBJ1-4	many	TGTGCCAGCACCCCCGGGGGGCGGTTTGAAAAACTGTTTTTT	CASTPGGRFEKLFF
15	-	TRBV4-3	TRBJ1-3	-	TGCGCCAGCAGCCAAGTCGTCGCAATGGGAAACACCATATATTTT	CASSQVVAMGNTIYF
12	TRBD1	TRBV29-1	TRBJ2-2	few	TGCAGCGTAAAGACAGGGCCCGGGGAGCTGTTTTTT	CSVKTGPGELFF
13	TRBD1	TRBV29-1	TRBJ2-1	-	TGCAGCGTCTCGGACAGGTTGCCCAACCCCCGGTTCTTC	CSVSDRLPNPRFF
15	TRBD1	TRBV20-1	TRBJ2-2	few	TGCAGTGCTAGCCAAGGGGGCTCGGACACCGGGGAGCTGTTTTTT	CSASQGGSDTGELFF
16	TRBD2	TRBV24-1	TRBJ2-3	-	TGTGCCACCAGTGACCCGGGACTAGCGCTAACAGATACGCAGTATTTT	CATSDPGLALTDTQYF
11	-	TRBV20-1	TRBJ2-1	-	TGCAGTGCTAGCCTATCCAATGAGCAGTTCTTC	CSASLSNEQFF
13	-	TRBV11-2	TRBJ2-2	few	TGTGCCAGCAGCTTAGGGGTGGGCGGGGAGCTGTTTTTT	CASSLGVGGELFF
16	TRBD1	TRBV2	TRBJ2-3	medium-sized	TGTGCCAGCAGTGACCCCCGACAGGGATTGACAGATACGCAGTATTTT	CASSDPRQGLTDTQYF
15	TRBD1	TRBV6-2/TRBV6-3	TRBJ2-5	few	TGTGCCAGCAGGCTCTCCGGACAGGGGCAAGAGACCCAGTACTTC	CASRLSGQGQETQYF
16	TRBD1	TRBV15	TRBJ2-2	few	TGTGCCACCAGCAGAGAGACAGGGGATCACACCGGGGAGCTGTTTTTT	CATSRETGDHTGELFF
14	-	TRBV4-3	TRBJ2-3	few	TGCGCCAGCAGCCAAGATCATTCAAGCGGGACGCAGTATTTT	CASSQDHSSGTQYF
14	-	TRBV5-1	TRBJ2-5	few	TGCGCCAGCAGCCCCGGAGAGGTTAAAGAGACCCAGTACTTC	CASSPGEVKETQYF
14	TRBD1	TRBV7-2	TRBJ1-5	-	TGTGCCAGCAGCGCCAGACAGGGAGGACAGCCCCAGCATTTT	CASSARQGGQPQHF
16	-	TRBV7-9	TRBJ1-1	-	TGTGCCAGCAGCTTAGGAGTAGGTGGTTTGCACACTGAAGCTTTCTTT	CASSLGVGGLHTEAFF
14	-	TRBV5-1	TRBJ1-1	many	TGCGCCAGCACCATCGACAGAGCGAACACTGAAGCTTTCTTT	CASTIDRANTEAFF
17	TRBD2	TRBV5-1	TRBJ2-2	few	TGCGCCAGCAGCCCGACTAGCGGAGCTACGAACACCGGGGAGCTGTTTTTT	CASSPTSGATNTGELFF
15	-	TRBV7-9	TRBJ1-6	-	TGTGCCAGCAGCTGGGCGGGCTCCCATAATTCACCCCTCCACTTT	CASSWAGSHNSPLHF
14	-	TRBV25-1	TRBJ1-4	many	TGTGCCAGCAGTGAATTCACAACTAATGAAAAACTGTTTTTT	CASSEFTTNEKLFF